Included here is one TCR beta chain sequence, with context. These data belong to a study of blood T cell repertoires in COVID-19. Assay used: immunoSEQ multiplex PCR; TCRdb lists only in-frame clones, some missing. The sample contains around 50,000 clones, roughly 82% of which appear only once. Germline CDR1 is SGHRS and CDR2 is YFSETQ. Trimming cost V 4 bases and J 3 bases, with 15 bases left between them. The CDR3 sequence is 15 residues long. The sequenced sample consisted of peripheral blood. The chain couples TRBV5-1 to TRBJ2-3, with a weak D call TRBD1 (6 bases). This receptor was obtained from a human donor in a cohort sampled during active COVID-19. The CDR3 loop is CASSRLIQGTDTQYF. The DNA of the CDR3 is TGCGCCAGCAGCCGATTGATACAGGGAACAGATACGCAGTATTTT.